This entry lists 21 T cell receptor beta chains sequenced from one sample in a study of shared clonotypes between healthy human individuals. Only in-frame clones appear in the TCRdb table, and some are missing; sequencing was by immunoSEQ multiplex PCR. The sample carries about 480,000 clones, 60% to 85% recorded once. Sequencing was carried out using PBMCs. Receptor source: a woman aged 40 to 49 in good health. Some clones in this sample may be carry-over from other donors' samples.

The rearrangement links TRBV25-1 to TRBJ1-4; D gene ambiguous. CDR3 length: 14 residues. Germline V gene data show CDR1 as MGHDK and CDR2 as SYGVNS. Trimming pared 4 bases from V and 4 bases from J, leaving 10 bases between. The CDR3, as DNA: TGTGCCAGCAGTGGATATCGAATTAATGAAAAACTGTTTTTT. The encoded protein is CASSGYRINEKLFF.

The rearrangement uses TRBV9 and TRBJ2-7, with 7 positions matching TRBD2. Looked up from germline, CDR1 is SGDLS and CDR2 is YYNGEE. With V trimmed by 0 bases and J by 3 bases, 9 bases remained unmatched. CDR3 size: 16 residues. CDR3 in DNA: TGTGCCAGCAGCGTAGCTCCTAGCGGTGAGATCTACGAGCAGTACTTC. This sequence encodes CASSVAPSGEIYEQYF.

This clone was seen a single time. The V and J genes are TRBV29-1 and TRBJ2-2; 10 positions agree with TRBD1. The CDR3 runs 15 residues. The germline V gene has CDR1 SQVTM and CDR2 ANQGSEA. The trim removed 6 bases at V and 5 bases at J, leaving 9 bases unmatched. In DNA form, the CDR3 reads TGCAGCGTAGACGAGGGACAGGGGAGTACCGGGGAGCTGTTTTTT. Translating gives CSVDEGQGSTGELFF.

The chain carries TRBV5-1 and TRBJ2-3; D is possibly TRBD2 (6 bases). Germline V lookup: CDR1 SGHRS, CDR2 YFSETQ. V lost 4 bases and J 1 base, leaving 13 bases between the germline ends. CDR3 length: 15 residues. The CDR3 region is CASSIGGPGTDTQYF. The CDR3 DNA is TGCGCCAGCAGCATCGGAGGGCCCGGCACAGATACGCAGTATTTT.

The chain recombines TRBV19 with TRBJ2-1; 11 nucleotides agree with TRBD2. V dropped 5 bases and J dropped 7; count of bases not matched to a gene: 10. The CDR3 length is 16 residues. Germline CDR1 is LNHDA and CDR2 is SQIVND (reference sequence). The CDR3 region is CASSLSSGRAWNEQFF. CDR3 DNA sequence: TGTGCCAGTAGTCTCAGTAGCGGGAGGGCCTGGAATGAGCAGTTCTTC. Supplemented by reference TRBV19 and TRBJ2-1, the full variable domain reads DGGITQSPKYLFRKEGQNVTLSCEQNLNHDAMYWYRQDPGQGLRLIYYSQIVNDFQKGDIAEGYSVSREKKESFPLTVTSAQKNPTAFYLCASSLSSGRAWNEQFFGPGTRLTVL.

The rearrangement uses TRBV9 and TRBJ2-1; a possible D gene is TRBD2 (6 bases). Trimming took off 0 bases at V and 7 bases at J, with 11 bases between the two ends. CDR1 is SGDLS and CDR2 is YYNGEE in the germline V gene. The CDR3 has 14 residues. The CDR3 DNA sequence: TGTGCCAGCAGCGTAGGGACCCGGGGGAATGAGCAGTTCTTC. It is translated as CASSVGTRGNEQFF.

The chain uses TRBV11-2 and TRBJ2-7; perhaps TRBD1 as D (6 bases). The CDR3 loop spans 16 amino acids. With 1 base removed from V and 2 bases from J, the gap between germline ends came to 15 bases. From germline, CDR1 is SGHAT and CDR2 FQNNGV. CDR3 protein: CASSLVPYRVAYEQYF. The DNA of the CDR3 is TGTGCCAGCAGCTTAGTACCCTACAGGGTAGCCTACGAGCAGTACTTC. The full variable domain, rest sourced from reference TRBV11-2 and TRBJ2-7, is EAGVAQSPRYKIIEKRQSVAFWCNPISGHATLYWYQQILGQGPKLLIQFQNNGVVDDSQLPKDRFSAERLKGVDSTLKIQPAKLEDSAVYLCASSLVPYRVAYEQYFGPGTRLTVT.

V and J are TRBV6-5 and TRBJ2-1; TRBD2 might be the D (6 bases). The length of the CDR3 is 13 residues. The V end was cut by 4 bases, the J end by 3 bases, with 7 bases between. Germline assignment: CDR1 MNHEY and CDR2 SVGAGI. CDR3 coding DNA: TGTGCCAGCAGTTCGGGAGACTACAATGAGCAGTTCTTC. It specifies CASSSGDYNEQFF.

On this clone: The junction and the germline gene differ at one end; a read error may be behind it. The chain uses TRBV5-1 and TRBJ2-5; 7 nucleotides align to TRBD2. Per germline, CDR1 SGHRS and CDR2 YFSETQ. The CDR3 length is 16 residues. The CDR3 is CASSLGGGRAQQTQYF. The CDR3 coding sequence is TGCGCCAGCAGCTTGGGGGGAGGGAGGGCCCAACAGACCCAGTACTTC.

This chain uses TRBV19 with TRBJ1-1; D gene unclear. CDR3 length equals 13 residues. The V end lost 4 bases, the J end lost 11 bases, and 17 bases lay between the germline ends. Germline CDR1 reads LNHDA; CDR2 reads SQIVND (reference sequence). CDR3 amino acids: CASSRGTGKEAFF. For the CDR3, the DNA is TGTGCCAGTAGTAGGGGAACCGGGAAGGAGGCTTTCTTT.

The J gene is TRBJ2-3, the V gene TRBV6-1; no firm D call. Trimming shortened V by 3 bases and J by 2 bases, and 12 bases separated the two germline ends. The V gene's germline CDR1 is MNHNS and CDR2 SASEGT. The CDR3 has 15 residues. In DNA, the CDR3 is TGTGCCAGCAGTGAGAGCAGAGACCCCACAGATACGCAGTATTTT. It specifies CASSESRDPTDTQYF.

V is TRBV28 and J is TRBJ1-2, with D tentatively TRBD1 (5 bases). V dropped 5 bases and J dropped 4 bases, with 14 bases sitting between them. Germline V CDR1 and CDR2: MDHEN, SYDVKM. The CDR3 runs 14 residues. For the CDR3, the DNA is TGTGCCAGCAGTAACTTACAGGCCGTCTATGGCTACACCTTC. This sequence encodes CASSNLQAVYGYTF.

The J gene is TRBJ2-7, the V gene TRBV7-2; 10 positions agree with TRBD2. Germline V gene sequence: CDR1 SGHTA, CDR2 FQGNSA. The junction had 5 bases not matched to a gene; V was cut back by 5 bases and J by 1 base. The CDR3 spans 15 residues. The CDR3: CASSGASGSSYEQYF. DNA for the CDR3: TGTGCCAGCAGCGGCGCTAGCGGGAGTTCCTACGAGCAGTACTTC.

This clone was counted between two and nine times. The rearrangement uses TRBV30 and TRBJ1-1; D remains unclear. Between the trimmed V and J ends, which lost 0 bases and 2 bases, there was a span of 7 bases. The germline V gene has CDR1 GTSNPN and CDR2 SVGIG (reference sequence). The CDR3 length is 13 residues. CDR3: CAWSVTLNTEAFF. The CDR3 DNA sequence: TGTGCCTGGAGTGTAACTTTAAACACTGAAGCTTTCTTT.

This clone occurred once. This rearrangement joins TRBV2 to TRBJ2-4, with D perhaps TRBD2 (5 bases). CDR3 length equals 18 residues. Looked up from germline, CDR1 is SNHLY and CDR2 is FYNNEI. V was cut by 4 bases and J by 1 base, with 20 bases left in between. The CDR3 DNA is TGTGCCAGCAGTGCAAACGTCATAGCGCCCGGGGCCAAAAACATTCAGTACTTC. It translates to CASSANVIAPGAKNIQYF.

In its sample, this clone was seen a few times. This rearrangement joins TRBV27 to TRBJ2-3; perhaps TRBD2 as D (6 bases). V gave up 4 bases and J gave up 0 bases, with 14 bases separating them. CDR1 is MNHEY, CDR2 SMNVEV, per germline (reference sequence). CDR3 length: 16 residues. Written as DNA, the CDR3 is TGTGCCAGCAGTTATAGCGGCGTCGATAGCACAGATACGCAGTATTTT. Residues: CASSYSGVDSTDTQYF.

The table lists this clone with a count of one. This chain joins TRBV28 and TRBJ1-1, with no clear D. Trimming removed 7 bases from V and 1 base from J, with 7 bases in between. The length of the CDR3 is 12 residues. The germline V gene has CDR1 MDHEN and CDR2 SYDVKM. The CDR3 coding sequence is TGTGCCAGCACCCTTCAGAACACTGAAGCTTTCTTT. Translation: CASTLQNTEAFF.

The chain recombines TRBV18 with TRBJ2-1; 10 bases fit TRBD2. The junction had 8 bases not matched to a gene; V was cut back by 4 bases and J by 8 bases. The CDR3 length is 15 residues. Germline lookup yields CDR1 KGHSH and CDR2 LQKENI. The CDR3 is CASSLTSGIDDEQFF. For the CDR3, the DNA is TGTGCCAGCTCACTTACTAGCGGGATAGACGATGAGCAGTTCTTC.

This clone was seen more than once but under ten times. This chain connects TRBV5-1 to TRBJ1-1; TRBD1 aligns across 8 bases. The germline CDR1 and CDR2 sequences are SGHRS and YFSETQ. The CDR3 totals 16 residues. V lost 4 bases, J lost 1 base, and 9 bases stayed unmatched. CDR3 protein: CASSIAPQGANTEAFF. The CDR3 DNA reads TGCGCCAGCAGCATCGCCCCTCAGGGGGCGAACACTGAAGCTTTCTTT.

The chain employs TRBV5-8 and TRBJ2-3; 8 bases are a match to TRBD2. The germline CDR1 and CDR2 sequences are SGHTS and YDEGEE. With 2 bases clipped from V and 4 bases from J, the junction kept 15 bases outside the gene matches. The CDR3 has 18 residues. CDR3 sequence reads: CASSFPGRAFPQSDTQYF. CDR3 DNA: TGTGCCAGCAGCTTTCCCGGGAGGGCCTTTCCCCAGTCAGATACGCAGTATTTT.

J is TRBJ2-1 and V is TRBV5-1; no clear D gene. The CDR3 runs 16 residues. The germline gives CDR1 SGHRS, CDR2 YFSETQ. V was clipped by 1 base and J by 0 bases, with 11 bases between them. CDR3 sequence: CASSLFGLSSYNEQFF. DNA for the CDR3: TGCGCCAGCAGCTTGTTCGGCCTGAGCTCCTACAATGAGCAGTTCTTC.